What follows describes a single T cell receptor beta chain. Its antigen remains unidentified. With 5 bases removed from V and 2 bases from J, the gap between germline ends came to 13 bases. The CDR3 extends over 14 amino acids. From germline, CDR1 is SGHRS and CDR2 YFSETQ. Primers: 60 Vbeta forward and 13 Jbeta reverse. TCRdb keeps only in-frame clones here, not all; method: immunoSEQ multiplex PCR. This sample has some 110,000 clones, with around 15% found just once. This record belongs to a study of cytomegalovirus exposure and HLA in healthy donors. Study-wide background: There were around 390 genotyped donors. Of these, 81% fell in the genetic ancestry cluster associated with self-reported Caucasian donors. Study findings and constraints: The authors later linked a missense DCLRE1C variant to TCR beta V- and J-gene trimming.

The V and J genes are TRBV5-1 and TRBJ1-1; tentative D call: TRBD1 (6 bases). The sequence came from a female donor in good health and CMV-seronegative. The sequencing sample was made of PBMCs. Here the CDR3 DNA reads TGCGCCAGCAGTTCGGACAGCTCCAACACTGAAGCTTTCTTT. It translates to CASSSDSSNTEAFF.